In its sample, the clone carrying this T cell receptor beta chain was seen many times. Its antigen is unidentified. The data belong to a study of shared clonotypes between healthy human individuals. About the research overall: Each donor contributed plates that comprised three CD4 naive, three CD4 memory, two CD8 naive and one CD8 memory. General study results and limits: Limited genetic and exposure-history diversity came from having few donors. In four donors, around 5% of naive CD4 clonotypes appeared in common.

Generated by immunoSEQ multiplex PCR, the TCRdb table keeps only in-frame clones and is missing some. This table has about 100,000 clones, 60% to 75% appearing once. Only Caucasian adults living in Nashville, Tennessee served as donors. The specimen was memory CD8+ T cells sorted from blood. Specified subset: CD45RO+ cells pooled with CCR7-negative TemRA cells. This sequence was found in a man under 40 in good health.

The chain's CDR3 is CASSLGGAGYYNEQFF. In DNA form, the CDR3 reads TGTGCCAGCAGCCTAGGGGGCGCAGGGTACTACAATGAGCAGTTCTTC. This chain joins TRBV7-9 and TRBJ2-1; 7 nucleotides agree with TRBD1. V shed 5 bases and J 3 bases; nucleotides not matched to a gene: 10. The CDR3 loop spans 16 amino acids. Looked up from germline, CDR1 is SEHNR and CDR2 is FQNEAQ (reference sequence). Drawing the rest from reference TRBV7-9 and TRBJ2-1, the complete variable domain is DTGVSQNPRHKITKRGQNVTFRCDPISEHNRLYWYRQTLGQGPEFLTYFQNEAQLEKSRLLSDRFSAERPKGSFSTLEIQRTEQGDSAMYLCASSLGGAGYYNEQFFGPGTRLTVL.